The 25 T cell receptor beta chains given below trace back to one sample, sequenced in a study of glioma-infiltrating T cells after dendritic cell vaccination listed by TCRdb under 2016. The library was obtained by the immunoSEQ multiplex PCR assay. TCRdb took over this immuneACCESS table, retaining in-frame rearrangements with V and J assigned. Such tables are incomplete; in checked studies, under half of the missing clones stem from an unresolved V gene, and the remainder is unexplained. The sample profile shows tens of thousands of clones; roughly four fifths of them were found once. The ten largest make up less than 7.5% of the sample. In light of the paper, this sample's time point label describes: after dendritic cell vaccination, including at tumor progression/relapse. The sequencing used blood, collected after dendritic cell vaccination. The receptors were sampled from a human donor with glioblastoma.

The rearrangement uses TRBV9 and TRBJ1-5; 7 positions agree with TRBD1. Germline V gene sequence: CDR1 SGDLS, CDR2 YYNGEE. The CDR3 has 15 amino acids. The ends lost 0 bases at V and 8 bases at J; junction bases unmatched: 8. The CDR3 spells CASSVGGGGGEPQHF. CDR3 DNA sequence: TGTGCCAGCAGCGTAGGCGGAGGGGGCGGTGAGCCCCAGCATTTT.

The CDR3 sequence is CASSLGQNNQPQHF. The CDR3 region has the DNA TGTGCCAGCAGCTTGGGACAGAATAATCAGCCCCAGCATTTT. The chain links TRBV5-6 to TRBJ1-5; tentatively, D is TRBD1 (5 bases). V was pared by 0 bases and J by 4 bases, with 8 bases between. The CDR3 is made up of 14 amino acids. CDR1 and CDR2 (germline): SGHDT, YYEEEE.

The CDR3 DNA sequence: TGCGCCAGCAGCGCCCCACAGAGCTATGGCTACACCTTC. Protein sequence: CASSAPQSYGYTF. The V call is TRBV5-1, the J call TRBJ1-2; D not certain. CDR3 length: 13 residues. Germline V gene data show CDR1 as SGHRS and CDR2 as YFSETQ. V shed 4 bases and J shed 4 bases, with 11 bases lying between them.

V gene TRBV4-1 combines with J gene TRBJ1-5; 9 nucleotides align to TRBD1. Germline CDR1 and CDR2: MGHRA and YSYEKL. The CDR3 spans 17 residues. The V and J ends lost 2 bases and 0 bases, in that order; junction bases with no gene match: 5. CDR3: CASSQKQGASSNQPQHF. CDR3 in DNA: TGCGCCAGCAGCCAAAAACAGGGGGCGAGTAGCAATCAGCCCCAGCATTTT.

This clone was seen more than once but under ten times. The chain is built from TRBV2 and TRBJ1-4; unclear D gene. Germline V gene data show CDR1 as SNHLY and CDR2 as FYNNEI. With 6 bases removed from V and 0 bases from J, the gap between germline ends came to 8 bases. CDR3 length: 14 amino acids. This CDR3 reads CASRSDATNEKLFF. The CDR3, as DNA: TGTGCCAGCAGATCAGATGCAACTAATGAAAAACTGTTTTTT.

This chain links TRBV5-1 with TRBJ2-2; 10 bases line up with TRBD2. The CDR3 totals 15 residues. V was clipped by 5 bases and J by 4 bases; unmatched bases: 5. Looked up from germline, CDR1 is SGHRS and CDR2 is YFSETQ. CDR3 bases: TGCGCCAGCAGAGAGCGGGGGGGCGGCACCGGGGAGCTGTTTTTT. This translates into CASRERGGGTGELFF.

V usage is TRBV6-5 and J usage is TRBJ2-5; D is possibly TRBD1 (5 bases). V was cut by 2 bases and J by 1 base, with 14 bases left in between. The V gene's germline CDR1 is MNHEY and CDR2 SVGAGI. This CDR3 contains 16 residues. The CDR3 DNA sequence: TGTGCCAGCAGTTACCAAATAAACAGGATCCAAGAGACCCAGTACTTC. Translation gives CASSYQINRIQETQYF.

The CDR3 sequence is CASSIDLWSVGNTIYF. CDR3 DNA: TGTGCCAGTAGTATAGATCTGTGGTCGGTCGGAAACACCATATATTTT. This chain connects TRBV19 to TRBJ1-3; D gene uncertain. Trimming removed 0 bases at V and 4 bases at J, with 13 bases between. CDR1 and CDR2 from the germline V gene are LNHDA and SQIVND (reference sequence). The CDR3 is made up of 16 amino acids. The full variable domain, completed using reference TRBV19 and TRBJ1-3, is DGGITQSPKYLFRKEGQNVTLSCEQNLNHDAMYWYRQDPGQGLRLIYYSQIVNDFQKGDIAEGYSVSREKKESFPLTVTSAQKNPTAFYLCASSIDLWSVGNTIYFGEGSWLTVV.

Concerning this clone itself: This CDR3 is also generated by other DNA sequences in the sample. The rearrangement links TRBV15 to TRBJ2-6, with a weak D call TRBD2 (5 bases). Trimming removed 3 bases from V and 1 base from J, with 10 bases in between. Per germline, CDR1 LNHNV and CDR2 YYDKDF (reference sequence). The CDR3 sequence is 16 residues long. This CDR3 is CATSRTTGSGANVLTF. CDR3 in DNA: TGTGCCACCAGCAGGACTACGGGGTCTGGGGCCAACGTCCTGACTTTC.

This chain links TRBV10-3 with TRBJ2-1; 8 nucleotides align to TRBD1. The CDR3 has 15 residues. Germline V gives CDR1 ENHRY, CDR2 SYGVKD. V gave up 7 bases and J gave up 8 bases; unmatched junction bases: 13. The CDR3 region has the DNA TGTGCCATCACCCGATCCGGGACAGGATCGGATGAGCAGTTCTTC. This codes for CAITRSGTGSDEQFF.

This clone was observed a single time. V and J are TRBV28 and TRBJ1-1, with D perhaps matching TRBD1 (6 bases). Germline lookup yields CDR1 MDHEN and CDR2 SYDVKM. The CDR3 length is 13 residues. V was trimmed by 2 bases and J by 3 bases, leaving 7 bases between them. CDR3 protein: CASSLAGDTEAFF. DNA for the CDR3: TGTGCCAGCAGTTTAGCAGGGGACACTGAAGCTTTCTTT.

The V call is TRBV6-5, the J call TRBJ1-2, with D possibly TRBD1 on 6 matching bases. The CDR3 consists of 14 residues. Germline CDR1 is MNHEY and CDR2 is SVGAGI. V lost 6 bases and J lost 6, with 17 bases in between. CDR3 region: CASSPTGRGHGYTF. Written as DNA, the CDR3 is TGTGCCAGCAGCCCGACAGGTCGCGGACATGGCTACACCTTC.

Only a few counts were recorded for this clone. The V and J genes are TRBV5-6 and TRBJ2-7; D is unresolved. The germline V gene encodes CDR1 SGHDT and CDR2 YYEEEE. This CDR3 has 13 residues. Trimming cost V 2 bases and J 7 bases, with 13 bases left between them. The CDR3 loop reads CASSFLATQEQYF. The CDR3 DNA sequence: TGTGCCAGCAGCTTTCTGGCGACTCAAGAGCAGTACTTC.

The chain employs TRBV6-1 and TRBJ2-2, with 7 bases matching TRBD1. The CDR3 consists of 14 residues. The V gene's germline CDR1 is MNHNS and CDR2 SASEGT. Losses at the gene ends were 6 bases for V and 4 bases for J; bases not matched to a gene: 5. CDR3 sequence: CASRLGQATGELFF. The CDR3, as DNA: TGTGCCAGCAGACTCGGACAGGCCACCGGGGAGCTGTTTTTT.

This rearrangement joins TRBV2 to TRBJ1-2, with no clear D. The CDR3 totals 13 residues. Trimming left V 1 base short and J 7 bases short, with 10 bases between. CDR1 and CDR2 from the germline V gene are SNHLY and FYNNEI. In nucleotides, the CDR3 is TGTGCCAGCAGTGAAGGCCCTACAGCTGGCTACACCTTC. It codes for CASSEGPTAGYTF.

This clone was seen more than once but under ten times. Other nucleotide sequences from this sample produce the same CDR3. V usage is TRBV18 and J usage is TRBJ1-1, with TRBD1 identical over 8 bases. V shed 3 bases, J shed 5 bases, and the junction held 2 bases outside the gene matches. The CDR3 is made up of 13 amino acids. Looked up from germline, CDR1 is KGHSH and CDR2 is LQKENI. CDR3 DNA sequence: TGTGCCAGCTCACCCGGGACAGGAACTGAAGCTTTCTTT. Translated, it gives CASSPGTGTEAFF.

The V and J genes are TRBV5-4 and TRBJ2-7, with TRBD1 matching over 8 bases. Trimming at V came to 6 bases and at J to 4 bases, leaving 9 bases not matched to a gene. The CDR3 sequence is 14 residues long. The germline V gene has CDR1 SGHNT and CDR2 YYREEE (reference sequence). CDR3 DNA: TGTGCCAGCAACAATCAGGGGGCAGGGTACGAGCAGTACTTC. Its translation is CASNNQGAGYEQYF.

This clone turned up a few times. This CDR3 reads CASSLEVRGRPGNTIYF. Written as DNA, the CDR3 is TGTGCCAGCAGCTTAGAAGTTAGGGGGCGACCCGGAAACACCATATATTTT. V and J are TRBV7-2 and TRBJ1-3; 7 bases line up with TRBD1. The CDR3 consists of 17 residues. Germline values: CDR1 SGHTA, CDR2 FQGNSA. The ends lost 1 base at V and 4 bases at J; junction bases unmatched: 10.

The chain joins TRBV4-2 to TRBJ1-2, with D unresolved. CDR3 length: 13 amino acids. Germline values: CDR1 LGHNA, CDR2 YNFKEQ. Trimming cost V 0 bases and J 5 bases, with 7 bases left between them. This CDR3 reads CASSQDEDYGYTF. In DNA, the CDR3 is TGTGCCAGCAGCCAAGATGAGGATTATGGCTACACCTTC.

The rearrangement joins TRBV19 to TRBJ2-5; D not resolved. There are 15 residues in the CDR3. The V gene's germline CDR1 is LNHDA and CDR2 SQIVND (reference sequence). Between the trimmed V and J ends, which lost 5 bases and 4 bases, there was a span of 17 bases. The CDR3 DNA sequence: TGTGCCAGTAGTCCTCGCTACCGACTGGGAGAGACCCAGTACTTC. Encoded protein: CASSPRYRLGETQYF.

V usage is TRBV5-1 and J usage is TRBJ2-5, with TRBD2 matching over 14 bases. The junction had 12 bases not matched to a gene; V was cut back by 3 bases and J by 5 bases. Looked up from germline, CDR1 is SGHRS and CDR2 is YFSETQ. The CDR3 contains 18 residues. CDR3 nucleotides: TGCGCCAGCAGCTCTTTTATGACTAGCGGGGGGGCCGGGGAGACCCAGTACTTC. Amino acids: CASSSFMTSGGAGETQYF. The variable domain in full, with the rest retrieved from reference TRBV5-1 and TRBJ2-5, is KAGVTQTPRYLIKTRGQQVTLSCSPISGHRSVSWYQQTPGQGLQFLFEYFSETQRNKGNFPGRFSGRQFSNSRSEMNVSTLELGDSALYLCASSSFMTSGGAGETQYFGPGTRLLVL.

The chain links TRBV4-1 to TRBJ2-7, with TRBD1 matching over 8 bases. CDR1 MGHRA and CDR2 YSYEKL come from the germline V gene. The V and J ends lost 4 bases and 0 bases, in that order; junction bases with no gene match: 5. The CDR3 extends over 15 amino acids. CDR3 residues: CASSRLDRDSYEQYF. As DNA, the CDR3 is TGCGCCAGCAGCCGGTTGGACAGGGACTCCTACGAGCAGTACTTC.

The gene calls are TRBV6-5 and TRBJ1-2; 7 nucleotides align to TRBD1. Germline CDR1 reads MNHEY; CDR2 reads SVGAGI. The CDR3 covers 14 residues. V shed 6 bases and J 4 bases; nucleotides not matched to a gene: 8. This CDR3 reads CASSYTGASYGYTF. The CDR3 nucleotides read TGTGCCAGCAGCTATACAGGGGCGAGCTATGGCTACACCTTC.

This chain joins TRBV5-1 and TRBJ2-1, with 12 bases fitting TRBD2. The V and J ends lost 5 bases and 0 bases, in that order; junction bases with no gene match: 6. Germline-derived CDR1 and CDR2 are SGHRS and YFSETQ. This CDR3 contains 17 residues. This chain's CDR3 is CASRRTSGASSYNEQFF. In DNA, the CDR3 is TGCGCCAGCAGAAGGACTAGCGGGGCGAGCTCCTACAATGAGCAGTTCTTC.

V gene TRBV10-3 combines with J gene TRBJ2-5; no definite D call. Trimming took off 3 bases at V and 5 bases at J, with 7 bases between the two ends. The CDR3 runs 12 residues. Germline V gene sequence: CDR1 ENHRY, CDR2 SYGVKD. The CDR3: CAISENRETQYF. The CDR3 region has the DNA TGTGCCATCAGTGAAAATCGTGAGACCCAGTACTTC.